This passage covers 6 T cell receptor beta chains from one sample sequenced in a study of T cells in women clearing cervical HPV infection. Sequencing used immunoSEQ multiplex PCR; TCRdb keeps in-frame clones, though not all of them. This sample contains about 20,000 clones. The source material was blood buffy coat. The receptors were gathered from a woman aged 18-70 years with a cervical HPV16 infection that either progressed to CIN3+ or cleared (not recorded which).

A word on this clone: The CDR3 end is not reached by the read, which stops 3 residues before it; the germline J gene fills it in. This chain connects TRBV5-1 to TRBJ2-1; unclear D gene. The CDR3 is made up of 14 amino acids. The germline V gene has CDR1 SGHRS and CDR2 YFSETQ. Between the trimmed V and J ends, which lost 4 bases and 2 bases, there was a span of 10 bases. This CDR3 is CASSPSRAYNEQFF. CDR3 DNA (partial): TGCGCCAGCAGCCCCTCCCGGGCCTACAATGAG.

As for this clone: The read gets to within 3 residues of the CDR3 end, and the germline J gene fills in the rest. The V gene is TRBV6-2 or TRBV6-3, the J gene TRBJ2-2; maybe TRBD1 (6 bases). Germline V CDR1 and CDR2: MNHEY, SVGEGT. The CDR3 contains 12 residues. CDR3 region: CASSYAQGQLFF. The CDR3 DNA, read in part, is TGTGCCAGCAGTTATGCACAGGGCCAG.

This clone is labeled medium-sized (0.01 to 0.1%) based on frequency. With the read ending 3 residues before the CDR3 end, the germline J gene is used to fill in that end. This chain links TRBV7-2 with TRBJ1-4, with no clear D. Trimming removed 4 bases at V and 1 base at J, with 10 bases between. The CDR3 extends over 15 amino acids. The V gene's germline CDR1 is SGHTA and CDR2 FQGNSA. CDR3 protein: CASSSNPGTNEKLFF. CDR3 DNA (partial): TGTGCCAGCAGCTCCAACCCGGGAACTAATGAAAAA.

Details on this clone: The junction differs from germline at one of its ends, possibly a read error. Read data end 3 residues before the CDR3 end; the end is taken from the germline J gene. The gene calls are TRBV4-2 and TRBJ2-3; TRBD2 agrees at 9 bases. This CDR3 has 17 amino acids. Germline V gene lookup returns CDR1 LGHNA and CDR2 YNFKEQ. CDR3 DNA (partial): TGCGCCAGCAGCCAAGATAGGCGGGAGGGCCTCACAGATACG. It encodes CASSQDRREGLTDT. The whole CDR3 sequence is CASSQDRREGLTDTQYF.

Regarding this clone: The read falls 3 residues short of the CDR3 end, and the missing part is taken from the germline J gene. V gene TRBV7-3 combines with J gene TRBJ1-1, with a possible D match to TRBD1 (6 bases). This CDR3 spans 15 amino acids. Germline-derived CDR1 and CDR2 are SGHTA and FQGTGA. The V end was cut by 5 bases, the J end by 1 base, with 14 bases between. The CDR3: CASSRIETGNTEAFF. CDR3 bases read: TGTGCCAGCAGCCGGATTGAGACAGGGAACACTGAA.

Comment on this clone: The read is 3 residues too short to cover the CDR3 end, so that end is filled in from the germline J gene. The rearrangement joins TRBV7-6 to TRBJ2-7, with 7 bases fitting TRBD2. V lost 5 bases, J lost 1 base, and 5 bases stayed unmatched. In germline, CDR1 is SGHVS, CDR2 FNYEAQ. CDR3 length: 14 amino acids. The sequenced part of the CDR3 DNA is TGTGCCAGCAGCCCGACCGGGGGGTCCTACGAG. Translating gives CASSPTGGSYE. The whole CDR3 protein is CASSPTGGSYEQYF.